One and the same sample provided the 8 T cell receptor beta chains below, sequenced in a study of CD8+ T cells in alopecia areata. RNA was extracted and reverse transcribed into cDNA as the sequencing template. Sequenced by immunoSEQ multiplex PCR; TCRdb stores in-frame clones only, minus some. The sample lists around 200,000 clones, 53% occurring once. The treatment was: oral pan-JAK inhibitor, 5-10 mg twice daily. The sequencing used CD8+ T cells sorted from blood, collected at week 24, from a patient treated with tofacitinib. These receptor sequences come from a human donor with alopecia areata.

In its sample, this clone was seen once. The chain links TRBV29-1 to TRBJ2-3; TRBD2 might be the D (5 bases). Germline V gene data show CDR1 as SQVTM and CDR2 as ANQGSEA. CDR3 length equals 15 residues. Trimming removed 2 bases from V and 1 base from J, with 13 bases in between. The CDR3 is CSVELELERTDTQYF. The CDR3 DNA reads TGCAGCGTTGAACTTGAACTAGAGCGCACAGATACGCAGTATTTT.

This chain links TRBV2 with TRBJ1-2; no clear D. Trimming shortened V by 7 bases and J by 4 bases, and 16 bases separated the two germline ends. This CDR3 spans 14 amino acids. The germline V gene has CDR1 SNHLY and CDR2 FYNNEI. CDR3 in amino acids: CASTEAWGSYGYTF. CDR3 nucleotide sequence: TGTGCCAGCACCGAAGCTTGGGGATCCTATGGCTACACCTTC.

The chain joins TRBV7-9 to TRBJ1-5; D is uncertain. This CDR3 contains 14 residues. Looked up from germline, CDR1 is SEHNR and CDR2 is FQNEAQ (reference sequence). Between the trimmed V and J ends, which lost 1 base and 2 bases, there was a span of 6 bases. The CDR3 coding sequence is TGTGCCAGCAGCTTAGGATCGGGCAATCAGCCCCAGCATTTT. It translates to CASSLGSGNQPQHF.

J is TRBJ1-5 and V is TRBV7-8; D not resolved. Germline V gene sequence: CDR1 SGHVS, CDR2 FQNEAQ. The length of the CDR3 is 14 residues. V dropped 1 base and J dropped 2 bases, with 6 bases sitting between them. The CDR3 DNA reads as TGTGCCAGCAGCTTAGTAGGAGGCAATCAGCCCCAGCATTTT. Amino acid sequence: CASSLVGGNQPQHF.

V is TRBV10-1 and J is TRBJ2-7; 13 nucleotides align to TRBD2. J gave up 5 bases and V 2 bases, and 0 bases lay outside the gene matches. The length of the CDR3 is 14 residues. Germline V gene sequence: CDR1 WNHNN, CDR2 SYGVQD (reference sequence). This CDR3 is CASSEGLAGDEQYF. In nucleotides, the CDR3 is TGCGCCAGCAGTGAGGGACTAGCGGGGGACGAGCAGTACTTC.

The gene calls are TRBV7-6 and TRBJ2-7; TRBD2 might be the D (5 bases). CDR3 length: 12 amino acids. V gave up 5 bases and J gave up 5 bases, with 10 bases separating them. The V gene's germline CDR1 is SGHVS and CDR2 FNYEAQ. The CDR3 spells CASSEAEDEQYF. As DNA, the CDR3 is TGTGCCAGCAGCGAAGCGGAAGACGAGCAGTACTTC.

V usage is TRBV29-1 and J usage is TRBJ2-7, with 16 bases fitting TRBD2. The CDR3 totals 17 residues. Germline V gene sequence: CDR1 SQVTM, CDR2 ANQGSEA. J lost 2 bases, V lost 0 bases, and 4 bases had no gene match. The CDR3 DNA follows: TGCAGCGTTGAAGATTCGGGACTAGCGGGGGGGCCCTACGAGCAGTACTTC. Translating it yields CSVEDSGLAGGPYEQYF.

V usage is TRBV4-3 and J usage is TRBJ2-7; 7 nucleotides agree with TRBD2. The junction had 4 bases not matched to a gene; V was cut back by 1 base and J by 1 base. The CDR3 covers 15 residues. Germline V gives CDR1 LGHNA, CDR2 YSLEER. Here the CDR3 reads CASSQVLAESYEQYF. In nucleotides, the CDR3 is TGCGCCAGCAGCCAAGTTCTAGCGGAATCCTACGAGCAGTACTTC.